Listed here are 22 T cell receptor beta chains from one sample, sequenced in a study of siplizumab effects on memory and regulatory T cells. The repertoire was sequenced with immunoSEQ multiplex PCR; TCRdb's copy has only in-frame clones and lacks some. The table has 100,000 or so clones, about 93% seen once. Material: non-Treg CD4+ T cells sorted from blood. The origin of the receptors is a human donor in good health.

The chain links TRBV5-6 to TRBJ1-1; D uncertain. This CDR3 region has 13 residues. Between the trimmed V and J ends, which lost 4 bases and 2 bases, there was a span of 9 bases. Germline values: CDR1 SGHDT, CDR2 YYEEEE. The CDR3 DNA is TGTGCCAGCAGCGCCCCAAGAAACACTGAAGCTTTCTTT. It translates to CASSAPRNTEAFF. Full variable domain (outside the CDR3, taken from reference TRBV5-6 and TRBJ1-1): DAGVTQSPTHLIKTRGQQVTLRCSPKSGHDTVSWYQQALGQGPQFIFQYYEEEERQRGNFPDRFSGHQFPNYSSELNVNALLLGDSALYLCASSAPRNTEAFFGQGTRLTVV.

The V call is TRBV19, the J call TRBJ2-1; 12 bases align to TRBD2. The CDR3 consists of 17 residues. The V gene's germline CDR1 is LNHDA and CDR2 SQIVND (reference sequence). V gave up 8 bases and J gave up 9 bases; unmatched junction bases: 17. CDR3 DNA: TGTGCCAGTCTCCATCTAGCGGGAGGGGTTGATGTGGGTGAGCAGTTCTTC. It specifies CASLHLAGGVDVGEQFF.

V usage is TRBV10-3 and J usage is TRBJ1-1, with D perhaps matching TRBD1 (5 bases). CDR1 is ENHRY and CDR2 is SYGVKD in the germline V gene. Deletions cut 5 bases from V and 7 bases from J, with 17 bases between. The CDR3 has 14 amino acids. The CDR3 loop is CAISNSGALNEAFF. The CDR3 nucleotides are TGTGCCATCAGTAACTCCGGGGCCCTCAATGAAGCTTTCTTT.

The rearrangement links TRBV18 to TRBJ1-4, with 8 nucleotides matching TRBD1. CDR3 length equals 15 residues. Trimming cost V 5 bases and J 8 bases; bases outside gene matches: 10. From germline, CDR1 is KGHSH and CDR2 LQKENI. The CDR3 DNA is TGTGCCAGCTCATCCGGACAGGGAGGTAGCGAAAAACTGTTTTTT. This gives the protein CASSSGQGGSEKLFF.

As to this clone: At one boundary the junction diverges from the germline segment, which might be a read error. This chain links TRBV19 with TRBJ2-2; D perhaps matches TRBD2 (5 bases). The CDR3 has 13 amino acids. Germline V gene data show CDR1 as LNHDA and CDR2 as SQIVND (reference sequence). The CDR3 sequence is CATSLVWAGELLF. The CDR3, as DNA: TGTGCCACTTCACTAGTGTGGGCCGGGGAGCTGCTTTTT.

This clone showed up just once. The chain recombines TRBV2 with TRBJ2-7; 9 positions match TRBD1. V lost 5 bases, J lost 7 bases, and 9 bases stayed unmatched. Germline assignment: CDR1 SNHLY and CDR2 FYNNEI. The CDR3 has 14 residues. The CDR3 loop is CASSSRDRVQEQYF. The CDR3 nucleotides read TGTGCCAGCAGTAGCCGGGACAGGGTCCAGGAGCAGTACTTC.

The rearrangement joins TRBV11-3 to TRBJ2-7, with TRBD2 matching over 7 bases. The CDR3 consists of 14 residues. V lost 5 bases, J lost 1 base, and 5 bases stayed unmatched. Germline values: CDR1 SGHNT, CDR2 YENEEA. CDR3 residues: CASSATSLSYEQYF. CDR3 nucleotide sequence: TGTGCCAGCAGCGCGACTAGCCTTTCCTACGAGCAGTACTTC. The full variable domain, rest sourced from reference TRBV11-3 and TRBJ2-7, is EAGVVQSPRYKIIEKKQPVAFWCNPISGHNTLYWYLQNLGQGPELLIRYENEEAVDDSQLPKDRFSAERLKGVDSTLKIQPAELGDSAVYLCASSATSLSYEQYFGPGTRLTVT.

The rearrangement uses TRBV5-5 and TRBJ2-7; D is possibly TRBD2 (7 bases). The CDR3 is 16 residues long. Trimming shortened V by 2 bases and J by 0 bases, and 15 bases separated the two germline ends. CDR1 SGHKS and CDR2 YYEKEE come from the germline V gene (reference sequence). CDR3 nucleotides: TGTGCCAGCAGCTTTAGGGGGAGGGGAAGCTCCTACGAGCAGTACTTC. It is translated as CASSFRGRGSSYEQYF. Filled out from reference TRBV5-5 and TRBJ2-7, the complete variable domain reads DAGVTQSPTHLIKTRGQQVTLRCSPISGHKSVSWYQQVLGQGPQFIFQYYEKEERGRGNFPDRFSARQFPNYSSELNVNALLLGDSALYLCASSFRGRGSSYEQYFGPGTRLTVT.

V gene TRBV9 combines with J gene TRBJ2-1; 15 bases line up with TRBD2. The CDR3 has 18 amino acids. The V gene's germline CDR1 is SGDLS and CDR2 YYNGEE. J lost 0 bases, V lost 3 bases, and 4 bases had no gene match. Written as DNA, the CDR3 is TGTGCCAGCAGCGCGGGACTAGCGGGAGGTGGCTCCTACAATGAGCAGTTCTTC. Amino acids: CASSAGLAGGGSYNEQFF.

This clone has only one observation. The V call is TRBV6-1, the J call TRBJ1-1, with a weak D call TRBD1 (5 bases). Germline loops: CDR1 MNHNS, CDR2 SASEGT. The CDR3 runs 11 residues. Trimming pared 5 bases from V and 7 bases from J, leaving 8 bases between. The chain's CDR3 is CASSPDNEAFF. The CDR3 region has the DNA TGTGCCAGCAGTCCGGACAATGAAGCTTTCTTT.

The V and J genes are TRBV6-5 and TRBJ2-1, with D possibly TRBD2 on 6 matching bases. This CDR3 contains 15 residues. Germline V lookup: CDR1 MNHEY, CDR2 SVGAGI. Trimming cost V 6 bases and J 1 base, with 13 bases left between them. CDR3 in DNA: TGTGCCAGCAGGGCTACTGGAGGGTCCTACAATGAGCAGTTCTTC. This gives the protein CASRATGGSYNEQFF.

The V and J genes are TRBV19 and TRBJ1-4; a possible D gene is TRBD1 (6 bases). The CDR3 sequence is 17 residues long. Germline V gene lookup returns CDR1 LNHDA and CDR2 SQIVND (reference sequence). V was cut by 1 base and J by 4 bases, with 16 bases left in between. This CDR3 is CASSIVAGGGGNEKLFF. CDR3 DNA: TGTGCCAGTAGTATAGTTGCCGGGGGCGGTGGTAATGAAAAACTGTTTTTT.

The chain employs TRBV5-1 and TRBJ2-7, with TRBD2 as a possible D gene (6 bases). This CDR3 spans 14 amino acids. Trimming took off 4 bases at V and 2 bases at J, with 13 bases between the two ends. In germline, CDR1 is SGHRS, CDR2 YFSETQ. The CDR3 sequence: CASSPSGSPYEQYF. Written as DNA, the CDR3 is TGCGCCAGCAGCCCCTCCGGGAGTCCCTACGAGCAGTACTTC. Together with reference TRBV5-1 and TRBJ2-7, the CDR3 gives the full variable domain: KAGVTQTPRYLIKTRGQQVTLSCSPISGHRSVSWYQQTPGQGLQFLFEYFSETQRNKGNFPGRFSGRQFSNSRSEMNVSTLELGDSALYLCASSPSGSPYEQYFGPGTRLTVT.

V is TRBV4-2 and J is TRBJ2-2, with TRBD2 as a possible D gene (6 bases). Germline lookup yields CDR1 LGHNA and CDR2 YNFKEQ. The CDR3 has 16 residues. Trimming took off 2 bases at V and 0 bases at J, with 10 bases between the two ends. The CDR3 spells CASSQQAGSNTGELFF. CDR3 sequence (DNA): TGTGCCAGCAGCCAACAAGCGGGCTCGAACACCGGGGAGCTGTTTTTT.

CDR3 in DNA: TGTGCCAGCAGCTTAACAGGGTCTACGGGCTACACCTTC. It is translated as CASSLTGSTGYTF. This chain joins TRBV7-8 and TRBJ1-2, with D possibly being TRBD1 (6 bases). Trimming took off 2 bases at V and 8 bases at J, with 12 bases between the two ends. This CDR3 region has 13 residues. The germline V gene encodes CDR1 SGHVS and CDR2 FQNEAQ.

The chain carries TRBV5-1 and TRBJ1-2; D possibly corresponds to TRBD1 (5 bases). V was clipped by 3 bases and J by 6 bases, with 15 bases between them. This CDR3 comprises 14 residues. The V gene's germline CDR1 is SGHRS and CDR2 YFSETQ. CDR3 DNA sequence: TGCGCCAGCAGCTCCTGGGGGTGGGAGGATGGCTACACCTTC. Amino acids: CASSSWGWEDGYTF.

CDR3 nucleotide sequence: TGTGCCTGGAGTGCTACAGCGTTCTCTGGAAACACCATATATTTT. It translates to CAWSATAFSGNTIYF. The J gene is TRBJ1-3, the V gene TRBV30, with no clear D. The CDR3 covers 15 residues. Germline loops: CDR1 GTSNPN, CDR2 SVGIG (reference sequence). V shed 1 base and J shed 0 bases, with 10 bases lying between them.

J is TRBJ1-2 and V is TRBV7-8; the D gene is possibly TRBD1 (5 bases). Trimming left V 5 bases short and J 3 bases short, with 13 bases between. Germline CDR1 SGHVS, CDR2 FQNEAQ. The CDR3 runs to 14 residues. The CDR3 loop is CASSPRGGYYGYTF. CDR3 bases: TGTGCCAGCAGCCCGAGGGGTGGTTACTATGGCTACACCTTC.

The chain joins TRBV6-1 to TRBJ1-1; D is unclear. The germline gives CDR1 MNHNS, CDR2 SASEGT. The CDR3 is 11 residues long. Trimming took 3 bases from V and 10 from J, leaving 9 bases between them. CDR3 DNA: TGTGCCAGCAGTGAGGCACCCATAGCTTTCTTT. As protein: CASSEAPIAFF.

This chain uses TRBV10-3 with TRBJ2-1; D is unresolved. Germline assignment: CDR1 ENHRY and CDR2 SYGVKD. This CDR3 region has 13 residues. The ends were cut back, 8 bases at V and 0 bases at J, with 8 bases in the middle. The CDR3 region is CAIRNFSYNEQFF. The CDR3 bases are TGTGCCATCCGGAACTTCTCCTACAATGAGCAGTTCTTC.

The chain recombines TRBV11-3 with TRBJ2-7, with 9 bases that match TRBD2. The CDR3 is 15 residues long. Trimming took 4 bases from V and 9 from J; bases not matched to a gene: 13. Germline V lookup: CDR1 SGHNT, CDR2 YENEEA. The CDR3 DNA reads TGTGCCAGCAGCTCCCGGGGGGTAGCGGGAGATAGGCAGTACTTC. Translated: CASSSRGVAGDRQYF.

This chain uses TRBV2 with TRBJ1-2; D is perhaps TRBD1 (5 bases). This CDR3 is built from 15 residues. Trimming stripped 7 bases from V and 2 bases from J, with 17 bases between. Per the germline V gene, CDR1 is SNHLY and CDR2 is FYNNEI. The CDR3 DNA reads TGTGCCAGCACCGCGAATGCCAGGGTCAACTATGGCTACACCTTC. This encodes CASTANARVNYGYTF.